A selection of T cell receptor beta chains follows, all from one sample in a study of PD-L1 blockade in urothelial cancer. TCRdb's table, derived via immunoSEQ multiplex PCR, lists solely in-frame clones and lacks some. The sample contains about 40,000 clones, 75% to 90% of which appear only once. This specimen was PBMCs, taken around atezolizumab (anti-PD-L1) treatment. Receptors were obtained from a man aged 60 to 75 with urothelial cancer. The CDR3 runs from the conserved cysteine through the conserved F or W. The D gene is left open where the match is weak. Clone size is shown for a subset of rows, as once, few, many or a class of expanded clone.

-	-	TRBJ2-1	TRBV19	CASSGTGSRGNEQFF	TGTGCCAGTAGCGGAACAGGGAGTAGGGGCAATGAGCAGTTCTTC
-	-	TRBJ2-4	TRBV29-1	CSVEGLAKNIQYF	TGCAGCGTTGAAGGGCTAGCCAAAAACATTCAGTACTTC
-	-	TRBJ2-6	TRBV29-1	CSVEDLDSGANVLTF	TGCAGCGTTGAAGATCTAGACTCTGGGGCCAACGTCCTGACTTTC
-	TRBD2	TRBJ2-5	TRBV4-2	CASSSTTSEWETQYF	TGTGCCAGCAGCTCAACGACTAGCGAGTGGGAGACCCAGTACTTC
-	-	TRBJ2-5	TRBV7-6	CASSPSRETQYF	TGTGCCAGCAGCCCCTCCAGGGAGACCCAGTACTTC
-	TRBD2	TRBJ2-1	TRBV14	CASSQEALAGGSSYNEQFF	TGTGCCAGCAGCCAAGAGGCACTAGCGGGGGGGAGCTCCTACAATGAGCAGTTCTTC
-	TRBD1	TRBJ1-3	TRBV27	CASRRGPGNTIYF	TGTGCCAGCAGGAGGGGGCCAGGAAACACCATATATTTT
-	TRBD1	TRBJ1-1	TRBV6-6	CASEARDRLNTEAFF	TGTGCCAGCGAAGCTCGGGACAGATTGAACACTGAAGCTTTCTTT
once	-	TRBJ1-1	TRBV5-1	CASTLEGLNTEAFF	TGCGCCAGCACCCTGGAGGGTTTGAACACTGAAGCTTTCTTT
-	TRBD1	TRBJ2-4	TRBV14	CASSQVGRGLAKNIQYF	TGTGCCAGCAGCCAAGTGGGAAGGGGGCTAGCCAAAAACATTCAGTACTTC
-	-	TRBJ2-7	TRBV9	CASSVVGASYEQYF	TGTGCCAGCAGCGTAGTGGGGGCTTCCTACGAGCAGTACTTC
-	-	TRBJ1-6	TRBV4-2	CASSQDGQSSYNSPLHF	TGTGCCAGCAGCCAAGATGGGCAGAGCTCCTATAATTCACCCCTCCACTTT
-	TRBD1	TRBJ2-5	TRBV5-1	CASRPLRGRETQYF	TGCGCCAGCAGACCCTTGAGGGGGCGGGAGACCCAGTACTTC
-	-	TRBJ2-3	TRBV9	CASSAGHITDTQYF	TGTGCCAGCAGCGCTGGACACATCACAGATACGCAGTATTTT
-	-	TRBJ2-2	TRBV18	CASSLVRESTGELFF	TGTGCCAGCTCCCTCGTGAGGGAATCGACCGGGGAGCTGTTTTTT
-	-	TRBJ2-7	TRBV5-5	CASSLEQYYEQYF	TGTGCCAGCAGCTTGGAACAGTACTACGAGCAGTACTTC
-	-	TRBJ2-5	TRBV25-1	CASSESGRGGTQYF	TGTGCCAGCAGTGAATCCGGGCGGGGTGGGACCCAGTACTTC
-	TRBD2	TRBJ2-7	TRBV29-1	CSVVAGGLGEQYF	TGCAGCGTTGTCGCGGGGGGGCTGGGGGAGCAGTACTTC
few	TRBD1	TRBJ1-2	TRBV6-5	CASRPGQGSYGYTF	TGTGCCAGCAGGCCTGGACAGGGGAGCTATGGCTACACCTTC
-	TRBD1	TRBJ2-7	TRBV18	CASSPVPQGAASYEQYF	TGTGCCAGCTCACCCGTACCCCAGGGGGCCGCCAGCTACGAGCAGTACTTC
-	TRBD2	TRBJ2-7	TRBV12-5	CASGLVLSSGGTYEQYF	TGTGCTAGTGGTTTGGTACTCTCGAGCGGGGGGACCTACGAGCAGTACTTC
-	TRBD2	TRBJ2-1	TRBV14	CASSLRGGHYNEQFF	TGTGCCAGCAGTCTTCGGGGGGGGCACTACAATGAGCAGTTCTTC
-	TRBD1	TRBJ1-6	TRBV11-2	CASRISYRDRGLSPLHF	TGTGCCAGCAGGATCTCCTACCGGGACAGGGGTCTATCACCCCTCCACTTT
once	-	TRBJ1-5	TRBV6-6	CASSYEGVQPQHF	TGTGCCAGCAGTTACGAGGGGGTTCAGCCCCAGCATTTT
-	TRBD1	TRBJ1-3	TRBV5-1	CASSPKDRSDSDTIYF	TGCGCCAGCAGCCCAAAGGACAGGTCGGATTCGGACACCATATATTTT
-	-	TRBJ1-1	TRBV5-6	CASSFGVNPNTEAFF	TGTGCCAGCAGCTTTGGAGTCAATCCAAACACTGAAGCTTTCTTT
once	-	TRBJ2-7	TRBV6-5	CASSYSTTGPSEQYF	TGTGCCAGCAGTTACTCGACTACAGGGCCGTCCGAGCAGTACTTC
-	-	TRBJ1-5	TRBV19	CASNRWGGQPQHF	TGTGCCAGTAACCGTTGGGGCGGCCAGCCCCAGCATTTT
-	TRBD2	TRBJ2-5	TRBV6-6	CASSGTNQETQYF	TGTGCCAGCAGCGGGACTAACCAAGAGACCCAGTACTTC
-	-	TRBJ1-2	TRBV4-1	CASSQVFSAGFNYGYTF	TGCGCCAGCAGCCAAGTCTTTTCGGCAGGGTTTAACTATGGCTACACCTTC
-	-	TRBJ1-1	TRBV15	CATSRDLGGGTEAFF	TGTGCCACCAGCAGAGATCTGGGGGGGGGCACTGAAGCTTTCTTT
-	-	TRBJ2-7	TRBV11-2	CASQGRTYEQYF	TGTGCCAGCCAGGGCCGCACCTACGAGCAGTACTTC
few	TRBD1	TRBJ1-1	TRBV9	CASSPRSGQFEAFF	TGTGCCAGCAGCCCCCGATCGGGACAGTTCGAAGCTTTCTTT
-	-	TRBJ2-7	TRBV6-1	CASSEMGLPRSLFEQYF	TGTGCCAGCAGTGAAATGGGGCTACCGAGGTCGCTTTTCGAGCAGTACTTC
-	TRBD1	TRBJ1-5	TRBV10-1	CASSAGQGLGQPQHF	TGCGCCAGCAGCGCGGGACAGGGTTTGGGTCAGCCCCAGCATTTT
-	-	TRBJ2-5	TRBV11-3	CASSSQRGETQYF	TGTGCCAGCAGTTCTCAAAGGGGAGAGACCCAGTACTTC
-	TRBD1	TRBJ1-5	TRBV5-6	CASSADRGLGQPQHF	TGTGCCAGCAGCGCGGACAGGGGCCTGGGGCAGCCCCAGCATTTT
-	TRBD2	TRBJ2-3	TRBV25-1	CASSDTSGRAADTQYF	TGTGCCAGCAGTGATACTAGCGGGAGGGCCGCAGATACGCAGTATTTT
-	TRBD2	TRBJ2-1	TRBV9	CASSPSGASGGLNNEQFF	TGTGCCAGCAGCCCCAGCGGGGCTAGCGGGGGGCTGAACAATGAGCAGTTCTTC
-	TRBD1	TRBJ2-3	TRBV6-1	CASSTRGQYTDTQYF	TGTGCCAGCAGTACCAGGGGGCAATATACAGATACGCAGTATTTT